This T cell receptor beta chain was observed in a study of T cell repertoires in cytomegalovirus infection. Turning to the study itself: It can be stated that public TCR beta signatures indicated CMV infection as well as a matching HLA type.

Study-wide findings and caveats: Based on cumulative public TCR beta family frequency, carriers of CMV plus the relevant HLA were identified. CMV-specific TCR beta clonotypes restricted by HLA-C dominated the ex vivo response.

TCRdb recomputed calls from the reads with MiXCR, one row per CDR3 protein. Here the sample spans some 280,000 distinct CDR3 sequences, roughly 15% being singletons. Ten or more counts support this clonotype. Its antigen remains unknown. The CDR3 is made up of 17 amino acids. Deletions cut 1 base from V and 3 bases from J, with 19 bases between. CDR1 LGHNA and CDR2 YNFKEQ come from the germline V gene. This sequence originates from a human donor in good health (CMV status not recorded). Some clones in this sample may be carry-over from other donors' samples. What was sequenced was PBMCs. The chain uses TRBV4-2 and TRBJ2-7; D is possibly TRBD2 (7 bases). CDR3 amino acids: CASSQGTGGGGYYEQYF. The CDR3 nucleotides read TGTGCCAGCAGCCAAGGGACGGGGGGAGGGGGATACTACGAGCAGTACTTC.